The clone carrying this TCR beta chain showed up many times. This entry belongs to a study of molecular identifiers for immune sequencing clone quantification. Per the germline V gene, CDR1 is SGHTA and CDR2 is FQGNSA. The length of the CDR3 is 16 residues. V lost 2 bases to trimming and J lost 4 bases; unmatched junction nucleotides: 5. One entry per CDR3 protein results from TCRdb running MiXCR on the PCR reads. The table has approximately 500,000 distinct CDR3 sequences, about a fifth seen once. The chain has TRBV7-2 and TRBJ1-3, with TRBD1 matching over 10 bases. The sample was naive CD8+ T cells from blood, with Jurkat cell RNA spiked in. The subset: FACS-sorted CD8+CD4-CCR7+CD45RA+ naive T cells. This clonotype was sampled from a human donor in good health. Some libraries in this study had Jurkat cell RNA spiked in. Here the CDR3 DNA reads TGTGCCAGCAGCTTACCGAGGGACAGGGGCGGAAACACCATATATTTT. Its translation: CASSLPRDRGGNTIYF.